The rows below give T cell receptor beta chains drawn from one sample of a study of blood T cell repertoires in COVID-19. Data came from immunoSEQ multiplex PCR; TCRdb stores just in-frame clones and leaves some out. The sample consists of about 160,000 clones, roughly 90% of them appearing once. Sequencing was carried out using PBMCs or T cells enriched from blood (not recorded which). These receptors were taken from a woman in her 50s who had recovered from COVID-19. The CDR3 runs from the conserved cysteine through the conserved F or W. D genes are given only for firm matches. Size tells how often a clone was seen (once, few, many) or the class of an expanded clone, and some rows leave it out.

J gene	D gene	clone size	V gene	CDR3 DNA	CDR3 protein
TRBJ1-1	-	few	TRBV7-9	TGTGCCAGCAGCGAAGGGGTTGGGACTGAAGCTTTCTTT	CASSEGVGTEAFF
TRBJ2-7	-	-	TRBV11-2	TGTGCCAGCAGCTTAGGTCCAGGGGTGGAATCCTACGAGCAGTACTTC	CASSLGPGVESYEQYF
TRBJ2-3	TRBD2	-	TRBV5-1	TGCGCCAGCAGCTTGAAGGCGGGGGGAGGGGATACGCAGTATTTT	CASSLKAGGGDTQYF
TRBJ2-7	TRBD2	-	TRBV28	TGTGCCAGCAGTTTACTCCCGGGTAGCGGGGTGTTCGAGCAGTACTTC	CASSLLPGSGVFEQYF
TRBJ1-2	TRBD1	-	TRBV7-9	TGTGCCAGCAGCTTAATTGGGACAGGGGGCGATGGCTACACCTTC	CASSLIGTGGDGYTF
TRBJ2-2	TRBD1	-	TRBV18	TGTGCCAGCTCACCACCCCAGGGGGCCAGGACCGGGGAGCTGTTTTTT	CASSPPQGARTGELFF
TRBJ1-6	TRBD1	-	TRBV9	TGTGCCAGCAGCCCCTGGACAGGGGGCAGTTCACCCCTCCACTTT	CASSPWTGGSSPLHF
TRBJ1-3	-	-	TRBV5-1	TGCGCCAGCAGCTTGGTTCCGGGGGTGAGCTCTGGAAACACCATATATTTT	CASSLVPGVSSGNTIYF
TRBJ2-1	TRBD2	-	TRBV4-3	TGCGCCAGCAGCCTTCTACTAGCGGGGGGGCCGGGCAATGAGCAGTTCTTC	CASSLLLAGGPGNEQFF
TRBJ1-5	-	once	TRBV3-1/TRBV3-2	TGTGCCAGCAGCCAAGGCCGCGGTGGGCAGCCCCAGCATTTT	CASSQGRGGQPQHF
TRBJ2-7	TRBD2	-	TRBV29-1	TGCAGCGTTGTGGAGTGGGGCGGGGGTAGTTACGAGCAGTACTTC	CSVVEWGGGSYEQYF
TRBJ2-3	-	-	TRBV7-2	TGTGCCAGCAAGAGACCGGGACTTATCACAGATACGCAGTATTTT	CASKRPGLITDTQYF
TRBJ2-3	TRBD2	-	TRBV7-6	TGTGCCAGCAATCTTCTAGCGGGGGGGATAGATACGCAGTATTTT	CASNLLAGGIDTQYF
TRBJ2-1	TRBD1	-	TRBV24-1	TGTGCCACCAGTGGGACTCCCGGACAGGCCCTAGGAGGTGAGCAGTTCTTC	CATSGTPGQALGGEQFF
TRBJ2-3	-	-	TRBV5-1	TGCGCCAGCAGCTTGTCGGGGACTGGGTTCACAGATACGCAGTATTTT	CASSLSGTGFTDTQYF
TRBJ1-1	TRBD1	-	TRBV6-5	TGTGCCAGCAGTTACGGAAACAGGGGGGCTAACACTGAAGCTTTCTTT	CASSYGNRGANTEAFF
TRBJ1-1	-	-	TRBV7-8	TGTGCCAGCAGCTTAGGGGCAATGGGCACTGAAGCTTTCTTT	CASSLGAMGTEAFF
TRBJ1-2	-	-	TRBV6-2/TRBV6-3	TGTGCCAGCAGTTATGGGGAGTATCCATCGGCCGATGGCTACACCTTC	CASSYGEYPSADGYTF
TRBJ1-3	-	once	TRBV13	TGTGCCAGCAGCTTCATCCGGAGCTCTGGAAACACCATATATTTT	CASSFIRSSGNTIYF
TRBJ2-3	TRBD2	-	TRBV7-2	TGTGCCAGCAGCTTAGGGGCTAAATCTAGCGGGGGAAATACGCAGTATTTT	CASSLGAKSSGGNTQYF
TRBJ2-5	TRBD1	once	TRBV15	TGTGCCACCAGCAGAGATCCGACAGGGCCCTCGGAGACCCAGTACTTC	CATSRDPTGPSETQYF
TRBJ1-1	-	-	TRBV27	TGTGCCAGCAGTTTTAGGGGGTCTGAAGCTTTCTTT	CASSFRGSEAFF
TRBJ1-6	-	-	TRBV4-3	TGCGCCAGCAGCCATCACGGGGGGAGAGGGTATTCACCCCTCCACTTT	CASSHHGGRGYSPLHF
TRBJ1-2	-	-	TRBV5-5	TGTGCCAGCAGCCCGGGTTGGGGCGACTATGGCTACACCTTC	CASSPGWGDYGYTF
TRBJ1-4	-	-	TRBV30	TGTGCCTGGAGGAGGAAGGCGGAAAAACTGTTTTTT	CAWRRKAEKLFF
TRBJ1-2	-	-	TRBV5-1	TGCGCCAGCAGAGGAGGTGCGGGGGCGCTTGGCTACACCTTC	CASRGGAGALGYTF
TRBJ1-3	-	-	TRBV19	TGTGCCAGTAGGGAATTACAGGTATCTGGAAACACCATATATTTT	CASRELQVSGNTIYF
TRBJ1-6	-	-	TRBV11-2	TGTGCCAGCAGCTTAGTTCTCGATTCACCCCTCCACTTT	CASSLVLDSPLHF
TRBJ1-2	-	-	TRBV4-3	TGCGCCAGCAGCCAGGCCGCAGGGGTGGGCTATGGCTACACCTTC	CASSQAAGVGYGYTF
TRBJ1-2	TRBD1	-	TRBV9	TGTGCCAGCAGCGTAGCCTGGGGACCTCTGACAGGGGGCAACGGCTACACCTTC	CASSVAWGPLTGGNGYTF
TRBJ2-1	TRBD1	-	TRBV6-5	TGTGCCAGCCTGGACAGGAGCTCCTACAATGAGCAGTTCTTC	CASLDRSSYNEQFF
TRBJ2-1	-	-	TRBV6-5	TGTGCCAGCAGTCACCGGGACTTGGACAATGAGCAGTTCTTC	CASSHRDLDNEQFF
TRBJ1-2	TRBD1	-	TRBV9	TGTGCCAGCAGCCCCGGACAGGGGAACTATGGCTACACCTTC	CASSPGQGNYGYTF
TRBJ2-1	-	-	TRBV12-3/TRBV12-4	TGTGCCAGCAGTTTTGCGGGGACGCAGTTCTTC	CASSFAGTQFF
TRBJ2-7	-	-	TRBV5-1	TGCGCCAGCAGCCCGGCGGGGAGAGACGAGCAGTACTTC	CASSPAGRDEQYF
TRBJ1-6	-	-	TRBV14	TGTGCCAGCAGCCAAGGTCTGTCGAGGGCTAATTCACCCCTCCACTTT	CASSQGLSRANSPLHF
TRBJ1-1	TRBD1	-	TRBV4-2	TGTGCCAGCAGCCAAGACCGACAGGGGGGAGCAGCCGAAGCTTTCTTT	CASSQDRQGGAAEAFF
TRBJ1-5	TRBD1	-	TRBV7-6	TGTGCCAGCAGCTTAAAGGGACAGGGGAGTCAGCCCCAGCATTTT	CASSLKGQGSQPQHF
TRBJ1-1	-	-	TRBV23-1	TGCGCCAGCAGTCAATCGACGGGGAACACTGAAGCTTTCTTT	CASSQSTGNTEAFF
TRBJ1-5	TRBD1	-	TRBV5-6	TGTGCCAGCAGCTTGAGCCGGGACAGGGCCATTCAGCCCCAGCATTTT	CASSLSRDRAIQPQHF
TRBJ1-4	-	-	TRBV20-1	TGCAGTGTATGGAGGAGTGAAAAACTGTTTTTT	CSVWRSEKLFF
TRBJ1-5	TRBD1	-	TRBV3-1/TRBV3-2	TGTGCCAGCAGCCCCACAGGGGAGAGTCAGCCCCAGCATTTT	CASSPTGESQPQHF
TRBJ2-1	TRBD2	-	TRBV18	TGTGCCAGCTCACCACAAGGACTAGCGGGGGGGAGGGATGAGCAGTTCTTC	CASSPQGLAGGRDEQFF
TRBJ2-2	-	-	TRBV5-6	TGTGCCAGCAGCCGGGTCGGGAGCGACACCGGGGAGCTGTTTTTT	CASSRVGSDTGELFF
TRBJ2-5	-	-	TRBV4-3	TGCGCCAGCAGCCAAGAAGGAACAGCACAAGAGACCCAGTACTTC	CASSQEGTAQETQYF
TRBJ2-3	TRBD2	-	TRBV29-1	TGCAGCGCCTCCCCCCCCGGGGGGACGCAGTATTTT	CSASPPGGTQYF
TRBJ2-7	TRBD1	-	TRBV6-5	TGTGCCAGCAGCCGCCTCGGACAGGGGGGCGAGCAGTACTTC	CASSRLGQGGEQYF
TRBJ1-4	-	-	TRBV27	TGTGCCAGCAGTTTAAGTAGGGGCAGGGGTGAAAAACTGTTTTTT	CASSLSRGRGEKLFF
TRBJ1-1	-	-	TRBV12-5	TGTGCTAGTGGACCTCCTCCCGGGAACACTGAAGCTTTCTTT	CASGPPPGNTEAFF
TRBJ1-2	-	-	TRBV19	TGTGCCAGTAGTCCCCAGGGGACAAACTATGGCTACACCTTC	CASSPQGTNYGYTF
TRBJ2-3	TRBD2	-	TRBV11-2	TGTGCCAGCAGCTTAGGGGGAGGGTCAGATACGCAGTATTTT	CASSLGGGSDTQYF
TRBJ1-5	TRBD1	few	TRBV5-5	TGTGCCAGCAGCAGGGACAGCTATAGCAATCAGCCCCAGCATTTT	CASSRDSYSNQPQHF
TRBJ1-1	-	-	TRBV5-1	TGCGCCAGCAGCTTACAGGACACTGAAGCTTTCTTT	CASSLQDTEAFF
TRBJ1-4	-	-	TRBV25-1	TGTGCCAGCAGTGAACCGTCTTTTGAAAAACTGTTTTTT	CASSEPSFEKLFF
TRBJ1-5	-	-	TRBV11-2	TGTGCCAGCAGCCTTGACAGAAACAATCAGCCCCAGCATTTT	CASSLDRNNQPQHF
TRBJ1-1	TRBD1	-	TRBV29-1	TGCAGCGCCTCGGACAGGGGGATAGCTTTCTTT	CSASDRGIAFF
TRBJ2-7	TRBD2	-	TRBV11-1	TGTGCCAGCAGCTTGTTAACTAGCGGGGACCCCTACGAGCAGTACTTC	CASSLLTSGDPYEQYF
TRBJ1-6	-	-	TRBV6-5	TGTGCCAGCAGTTACACCGAGCGTCCCCTTAATTCACCCCTCCACTTT	CASSYTERPLNSPLHF
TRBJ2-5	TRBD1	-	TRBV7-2	TGTGCCAGCAGCTTAGGTGGGACAGGGGGAGGGGAGACCCAGTACTTC	CASSLGGTGGGETQYF
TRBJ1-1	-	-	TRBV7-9	TGTGCCAGCAGCTTAACAGGGCAGGGCGACACTGAAGCTTTCTTT	CASSLTGQGDTEAFF